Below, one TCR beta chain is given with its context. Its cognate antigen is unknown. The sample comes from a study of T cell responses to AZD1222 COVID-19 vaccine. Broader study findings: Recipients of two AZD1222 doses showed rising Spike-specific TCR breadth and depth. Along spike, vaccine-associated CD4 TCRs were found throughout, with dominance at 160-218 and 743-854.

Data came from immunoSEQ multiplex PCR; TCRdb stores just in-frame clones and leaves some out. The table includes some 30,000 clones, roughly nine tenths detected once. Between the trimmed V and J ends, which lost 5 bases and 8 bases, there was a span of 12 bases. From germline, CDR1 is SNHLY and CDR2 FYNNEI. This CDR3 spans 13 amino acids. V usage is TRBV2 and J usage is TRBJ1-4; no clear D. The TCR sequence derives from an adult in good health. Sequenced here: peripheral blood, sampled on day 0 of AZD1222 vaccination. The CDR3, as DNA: TGTGCCAGCAGTTTTATGGTGAGGGAAAAACTGTTTTTT. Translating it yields CASSFMVREKLFF.